This TCR beta chain was identified in a study of patients and donors after allogeneic stem cell transplantation. This clonotype was seen many times. TCRdb called the RT-PCR reads again in MiXCR, with one record for every CDR3 protein. Seen here are approximately 88,000 distinct CDR3 sequences, 5% observed once, and the top ten hold less than 3%. The length of the CDR3 is 18 residues. V lost 6 bases and J lost 0, with 21 bases in between. Germline V gives CDR1 MRHNA, CDR2 SNTAGT. This TCR was recovered from a human donor who was either an allogeneic HSCT recipient or a stem cell or donor lymphocyte infusion donor (not recorded which). It is not recorded whose cells these are; they may come from a transplant donor. The chain links TRBV6-4 to TRBJ2-1; D unclear. The sample taken for sequencing was blood, either unsorted or a sorted T cell fraction (not recorded which). This CDR3 is CASSTTRFPYSSYNEQFF. For the CDR3, the DNA is TGTGCCAGCAGCACCACGAGATTTCCCTACAGCTCCTACAATGAGCAGTTCTTC.